This is a list of T cell receptor beta chains from one sample in a study of chemoradiotherapy in HPV16-positive cancers. Assay: immunoSEQ multiplex PCR; the TCRdb copy retains only in-frame clones and omits some. The sample lists roughly 5,300 clones; around 72% were seen once. Sequenced here: tumor tissue, sampled from a patient who underwent chemoradiotherapy. The receptors come from a human donor with HPV-associated anogenital cancer. Both conserved end residues are part of each CDR3. Each record gives: D gene, clone size, V gene, J gene, CDR3 protein, CDR3 DNA. D genes are given only for firm matches. A row's size may be missing; if present it is once, few, many or a size class.

>TRBD2|.|TRBV7-9|TRBJ2-3
CASSLARRGLGAAPDTQYF
TGTGCCAGCAGCTTAGCGCGTCGGGGACTAGGAGCCGCACCAGATACGCAGTATTTT
>TRBD1|.|TRBV12-5|TRBJ2-6
CASGLNDRAGANVLTF
TGTGCTAGTGGTTTGAATGACAGGGCTGGGGCCAACGTCCTGACTTTC
>.|.|TRBV28|TRBJ1-2
CASSSIRSLTGDTF
TGTGCCAGCAGTTCTATAAGATCTCTCACGGGTGACACCTTC
>.|.|TRBV5-1|TRBJ1-1
CASNDNFGMNTEAFF
TGCGCCAGCAACGATAATTTTGGGATGAACACTGAAGCTTTCTTT
>.|.|TRBV2|TRBJ1-2
CASSESQNYGYTF
TGTGCCAGCAGTGAGAGTCAGAACTATGGCTACACCTTC
>.|.|TRBV10-1|TRBJ2-5
CASSNRWGSQPQETQYF
TGCGCCAGCAGTAATCGGTGGGGATCGCAGCCACAAGAGACCCAGTACTTC
>.|.|TRBV5-4|TRBJ2-1
CASSLEDYNEQFF
TGTGCCAGCAGCTTGGAGGACTACAATGAGCAGTTCTTC
>.|few|TRBV4-1|TRBJ2-7
CASSQDVGRAFTKQYF
TGCGCCAGCAGCCAAGATGTGGGACGGGCCTTTACCAAGCAGTACTTC
>.|once|TRBV5-1|TRBJ2-7
CASSLGASGSPYEQYF
TGCGCCAGCAGCTTGGGCGCCTCGGGGTCCCCATACGAGCAGTACTTC
>.|.|TRBV18|TRBJ2-6
CASSPDSTGANVLTF
TGTGCCAGCTCTCCGGACAGCACTGGGGCCAACGTCCTGACTTTC
>TRBD1|.|TRBV10-3|TRBJ2-5
CAISEPADRGGETQYF
TGTGCCATCAGTGAACCGGCGGACAGGGGGGGCGAGACCCAGTACTTC
>TRBD2|.|TRBV29-1|TRBJ2-1
CSVVAGGAYNEQFF
TGCAGCGTTGTTGCGGGGGGGGCTTACAATGAGCAGTTCTTC
>TRBD2|.|TRBV10-3|TRBJ2-3
CAISAGERGGGDTQYF
TGTGCCATCAGTGCTGGGGAGCGGGGGGGCGGAGATACGCAGTATTTT
>.|.|TRBV5-1|TRBJ2-1
CASSFGTPYNEQFF
TGCGCCAGCAGCTTCGGGACTCCTTACAATGAGCAGTTCTTC
>TRBD1|few|TRBV5-4|TRBJ1-6
CASSFRDRGPGALHF
TGTGCCAGCAGCTTTAGGGACAGGGGGCCGGGGGCCCTCCACTTT
>.|.|TRBV11-3|TRBJ2-3
CASSLFGSTDTQYF
TGTGCCAGCAGCTTATTCGGGAGCACAGATACGCAGTATTTT